The present entry profiles one T cell receptor (beta chain) with its context. This entry belongs to a study of patients and donors after allogeneic stem cell transplantation. TCRdb reanalysed the RT-PCR reads using MiXCR and keeps one entry per CDR3 protein. The repertoire holds 80,000 to 90,000 distinct CDR3 sequences, around 46% seen once, with about 64% in the top ten. This CDR3 has 14 amino acids. Germline V gene lookup returns CDR1 MNHEY and CDR2 SMNVEV (reference sequence). V lost 6 bases and J lost 2, with 10 bases in between. The source is a human donor who was either an allogeneic HSCT recipient or a stem cell or donor lymphocyte infusion donor (not recorded which). It is not recorded whose cells these are; they may come from a transplant donor. The chain recombines TRBV27 with TRBJ1-4; D possibly corresponds to TRBD1 (5 bases). Sequenced input: blood, either unsorted or a sorted T cell fraction (not recorded which). The CDR3 coding sequence is TGTGCCAGCAGGGGGGAGGCGACTAATGAAAAACTGTTTTTT. Its protein product is CASRGEATNEKLFF.